This entry concerns a single TCR beta chain. The germline V and J ends were trimmed by 0 bases and 3 bases, with 12 bases remaining between them. Germline assignment: CDR1 LGHDT and CDR2 YNNKEL (reference sequence). This CDR3 is 15 amino acids long. Profiling relied on immunoSEQ multiplex PCR, and the TCRdb table lists in-frame clones only, not all of them. The sample has more than 85,000 clones, 75% to 90% seen once. The sample originates from a study of blood T cell repertoires in COVID-19. Background on the study: PBMCs, B-cell-depleted T cells, or T cells provided the cDNA or gDNA that made up the material.

The chain recombines TRBV3-1 (or the pseudogene TRBV3-2) with TRBJ2-7; D might be TRBD1 (6 bases). The origin of this receptor is a woman in her 70s with acute or convalescent COVID-19. Input material: peripheral blood. CDR3 loop: CASSQDSTGVYEQYV. The CDR3 bases are TGTGCCAGCAGCCAAGATTCGACAGGAGTCTACGAGCAGTACGTC.